A selection of T cell receptor beta chains follows, all from one sample in a study of OX40 agonist ivuxolimab in advanced cancers. Produced via immunoSEQ multiplex PCR; TCRdb's table is partial and in-frame only. The sample gives around 16,000 clones, around nine tenths of which show up once; 29% is in the top ten. Sequenced here: CD4+ or CD8+ T cells sorted from blood, sampled in a trial of the OX40 agonist ivuxolimab. These receptors were obtained from an adult with an advanced solid tumor such as melanoma, head and neck, liver or kidney cancer. The CDR3 runs from the conserved cysteine through the conserved F or W. The order of the fields is D gene, clone size, V gene, J gene, CDR3 DNA, CDR3 protein. The D gene is left open where the match is weak. Clone size appears in some rows only: once, few, many, or a class for an expanded clone.

NA	medium-sized	TRBV4-1	TRBJ2-1	TGCGCCAGCAGCCAAGATTTTAACAATGAGCAGTTCTTC	CASSQDFNNEQFF
NA	NA	TRBV7-8	TRBJ2-1	TGTGCCAGCAGCCCAAAAAGCGGGCCCTCCTACAATGAGCAGTTCTTC	CASSPKSGPSYNEQFF
TRBD2	NA	TRBV7-2	TRBJ2-3	TGTGCCAGCAGCTTACCTAGCGGGGGCACAGATACGCAGTATTTT	CASSLPSGGTDTQYF
NA	NA	TRBV5-5	TRBJ2-7	TGTGCCAGCAGCTTGGCGGGACCCGTCATTTACGAGCAGTACTTC	CASSLAGPVIYEQYF
TRBD2	once	TRBV27	TRBJ2-1	TGTGCCAGCAGTCTAGGTGGGGGGGGGAATGAGCAGTTCTTC	CASSLGGGGNEQFF
NA	NA	TRBV4-2	TRBJ2-1	TGTGCCAGCAGCCAAGAAAACGGAGCCTACAATGAGCAGTTCTTC	CASSQENGAYNEQFF
NA	NA	TRBV19	TRBJ2-1	TGTGCCAGTAGTCCATACGTGGGGGGAGGCCCCTCCTACAATGAGCAGTTCTTC	CASSPYVGGGPSYNEQFF
NA	few	TRBV30	TRBJ2-7	TGTGCCTCAGCCGGGACTTTCTCCTACGAGCAGTACTTC	CASAGTFSYEQYF
TRBD2	once	TRBV7-2	TRBJ2-7	TGTGCCAGCAGCTTAGCGCCTAGCGGGACCTTCTCCTACGAGCAGTACTTC	CASSLAPSGTFSYEQYF
NA	NA	TRBV6-6	TRBJ2-7	TGTGCCAGCAGTTACGAAAGCTACGAGCAGTACTTC	CASSYESYEQYF
NA	NA	TRBV19	TRBJ2-7	TGTGCCAGTAGTATTTTTCCCCAAAACGAGCAGTACTTC	CASSIFPQNEQYF